These 28 T cell receptor beta chains were all obtained from the same sample, sequenced in a study of blood T cell repertoires in COVID-19. This table comes from immunoSEQ multiplex PCR, and its TCRdb copy is limited to in-frame clones, with some not included. The sample consists of 100,000 to 150,000 clones, 85% to 90% of them appearing once. Sequencing was performed on peripheral blood. The receptors shown here come from a man between 60 and 75 years old with COVID-19, enrolled during active disease.

CDR3 region: CASSLEAGGLGEQFF. CDR3 bases: TGCGCCAGCAGCTTGGAAGCGGGGGGGCTTGGAGAGCAGTTCTTC. The V gene is TRBV5-1, the J gene TRBJ2-1; 10 bases map to TRBD2. Trimming removed 0 bases from V and 10 bases from J; junction bases left unmatched: 7. The CDR3 totals 15 residues. Germline V gives CDR1 SGHRS, CDR2 YFSETQ.

The chain carries TRBV5-6 and TRBJ2-2; D might be TRBD1 (5 bases). The CDR3 sequence is 15 residues long. Between the trimmed V and J ends, which lost 3 bases and 5 bases, there was a span of 14 bases. Germline-derived CDR1 and CDR2 are SGHDT and YYEEEE. CDR3 sequence (DNA): TGTGCCAGCAGCTCGCCTAAGGGGTGGACCGGGGAGCTGTTTTTT. The encoded protein is CASSSPKGWTGELFF. The whole variable domain, filled in from reference TRBV5-6 and TRBJ2-2, reads DAGVTQSPTHLIKTRGQQVTLRCSPKSGHDTVSWYQQALGQGPQFIFQYYEEEERQRGNFPDRFSGHQFPNYSSELNVNALLLGDSALYLCASSSPKGWTGELFFGEGSRLTVL.

The chain links TRBV9 to TRBJ1-4; D possibly corresponds to TRBD1 (5 bases). Germline lookup yields CDR1 SGDLS and CDR2 YYNGEE. The V gene lost 3 bases and the J gene lost 8 bases, with 14 bases spanning the gap. This CDR3 comprises 14 residues. The CDR3 loop reads CASSAAGFGEKLFF. The DNA for the CDR3 is TGTGCCAGCAGCGCCGCAGGGTTCGGAGAAAAACTGTTTTTT.

This clone was detected ten times or more. J is TRBJ1-2 and V is TRBV5-6; TRBD1 is a possible D gene (5 bases). Trimming pared 0 bases from V and 8 bases from J, leaving 17 bases between. The germline CDR1 and CDR2 sequences are SGHDT and YYEEEE. The CDR3 is 15 amino acids. CDR3 in amino acids: CASSLGASGERGYTF. Written as DNA, the CDR3 is TGTGCCAGCAGCTTGGGCGCCTCGGGGGAGCGGGGCTACACCTTC.

This chain connects TRBV7-2 to TRBJ1-4, with TRBD1 matching over 11 bases. J lost 3 bases, V lost 3 bases, and 3 bases had no gene match. The germline V gene encodes CDR1 SGHTA and CDR2 FQGNSA. The CDR3 loop spans 16 amino acids. This chain's CDR3 is CASSLGQGVANEKLFF. CDR3 nucleotides: TGTGCCAGCAGCTTGGGACAGGGGGTGGCTAATGAAAAACTGTTTTTT.

In its sample, this clone was seen once. The chain joins TRBV19 to TRBJ1-1; tentative D call: TRBD1 (5 bases). The V gene's germline CDR1 is LNHDA and CDR2 SQIVND (reference sequence). V shed 7 bases and J shed 5 bases, with 20 bases lying between them. The length of the CDR3 is 15 residues. CDR3 sequence: CASTPRKVGPTEAFF. The CDR3 coding sequence is TGTGCCAGTACCCCAAGGAAGGTGGGGCCGACTGAAGCTTTCTTT.

The rearrangement links TRBV9 to TRBJ2-7, with D possibly TRBD1 on 6 matching bases. Germline CDR1 is SGDLS and CDR2 is YYNGEE. Trimming took off 1 base at V and 2 bases at J, with 13 bases between the two ends. The CDR3 has 15 amino acids. The CDR3 protein is CASSVTQGGTYEQYF. The CDR3 coding sequence is TGTGCCAGCAGCGTAACTCAAGGGGGTACCTACGAGCAGTACTTC.

The chain employs TRBV11-2 and TRBJ2-3; D is unresolved. Germline V gene lookup returns CDR1 SGHAT and CDR2 FQNNGV. CDR3 size: 13 residues. V dropped 2 bases and J dropped 4 bases, with 7 bases sitting between them. CDR3 sequence (DNA): TGTGCCAGCAGCTTACAACCGGCAGATACGCAGTATTTT. Residues: CASSLQPADTQYF.

The V and J genes are TRBV30 and TRBJ1-2, with D uncertain. Trimming left V 0 bases short and J 3 bases short, with 14 bases between. Looked up from germline, CDR1 is GTSNPN and CDR2 is SVGIG (reference sequence). The CDR3 consists of 15 residues. The DNA for the CDR3 is TGTGCCTGGAGTGTACGGAGGAGCGTGTACTATGGCTACACCTTC. The encoded protein is CAWSVRRSVYYGYTF.

The rearrangement links TRBV30 to TRBJ2-5, with TRBD2 identical over 7 bases. Germline CDR1 is GTSNPN and CDR2 is SVGIG (reference sequence). The junction had 5 bases not matched to a gene; V was cut back by 1 base and J by 3 bases. There are 14 residues in the CDR3. Written as DNA, the CDR3 is TGTGCCTGGAGTGCCCTGGGGGGGAAAGAGACCCAGTACTTC. Translation: CAWSALGGKETQYF.

The chain has TRBV30 and TRBJ1-5; TRBD1 aligns across 7 bases. The CDR3 contains 13 residues. Trimming removed 2 bases from V and 6 bases from J; junction bases left unmatched: 4. From germline, CDR1 is GTSNPN and CDR2 SVGIG (reference sequence). The CDR3 DNA reads as TGTGCCTGGAGTCCACAGGGGACTCAGCCCCAGCATTTT. This sequence encodes CAWSPQGTQPQHF.

The gene calls are TRBV5-8 and TRBJ2-4, with unresolved D. The CDR3 totals 14 residues. Trimming removed 1 base at V and 11 bases at J, with 16 bases between. Germline loops: CDR1 SGHTS, CDR2 YDEGEE. The CDR3 reads CASSLPLSYGVQYF. The CDR3 DNA is TGTGCCAGCAGCTTGCCCCTCTCCTACGGAGTTCAGTACTTC.

This rearrangement joins TRBV18 to TRBJ1-1; 7 nucleotides align to TRBD1. Trimming cost V 3 bases and J 1 base; bases outside gene matches: 8. The CDR3 spans 16 residues. Germline CDR1 is KGHSH and CDR2 is LQKENI. CDR3 coding DNA: TGTGCCAGCTCACCCTTTACAGGGGCGGAGAACACTGAAGCTTTCTTT. Its protein is CASSPFTGAENTEAFF.

The chain recombines TRBV19 with TRBJ1-5, with D perhaps TRBD1 (6 bases). Germline V gene lookup returns CDR1 LNHDA and CDR2 SQIVND (reference sequence). V lost 5 bases to trimming and J lost 0 bases, with 11 bases between them. CDR3 size: 15 residues. For the CDR3, the DNA is TGTGCCAGTAGTTCGGGACACCTTAGCAATCAGCCCCAGCATTTT. This sequence encodes CASSSGHLSNQPQHF.

The chain links TRBV29-1 to TRBJ1-1; TRBD1 is a possible D gene (6 bases). Germline V CDR1 and CDR2: SQVTM, ANQGSEA. The CDR3 sequence is 16 residues long. Trimming shortened V by 7 bases and J by 3 bases, and 24 bases separated the two germline ends. The CDR3, as DNA: TGCAGCGGCGGACAGCTACTTGGCTGGAGTTACACTGAAGCTTTCTTT. Its translation: CSGGQLLGWSYTEAFF.

This chain joins TRBV7-3 and TRBJ2-1, with 15 bases fitting TRBD2. This CDR3 comprises 16 residues. V shed 5 bases, J shed 6 bases, and the junction held 5 bases outside the gene matches. Germline CDR1 SGHTA, CDR2 FQGTGA. The CDR3 is CASSGGLAGGRNEQFF. CDR3 coding DNA: TGTGCCAGCAGCGGGGGACTAGCGGGGGGCCGCAATGAGCAGTTCTTC.

V gene TRBV7-2 combines with J gene TRBJ2-7; TRBD2 agrees at 13 bases. V was pared by 6 bases and J by 6 bases, with 11 bases of the junction left unmatched. Germline assignment: CDR1 SGHTA and CDR2 FQGNSA. The CDR3 loop spans 16 amino acids. CDR3 sequence (DNA): TGTGCCAGCAGTTTGGGACTAGCGGGGCGGGGCGGCGAGCAGTACTTC. This sequence encodes CASSLGLAGRGGEQYF.

This clone has only a few counts. The chain is built from TRBV6-5 and TRBJ2-7, with unresolved D. V dropped 10 bases and J dropped 2 bases, with 9 bases sitting between them. Germline V gives CDR1 MNHEY, CDR2 SVGAGI. The CDR3 loop spans 11 amino acids. The CDR3 sequence: CATWSTYEQYF. The CDR3 DNA reads TGTGCCACCTGGAGCACCTACGAGCAGTACTTC.

In its sample, this clone was seen once. J is TRBJ1-4 and V is TRBV6-5; D is perhaps TRBD1 (5 bases). The CDR3 is 15 amino acids. Germline V gives CDR1 MNHEY, CDR2 SVGAGI. V was trimmed by 6 bases and J by 8 bases, leaving 19 bases between them. CDR3 sequence: CASRARAGLGEKLFF. DNA for the CDR3: TGTGCCAGCAGAGCCAGGGCGGGGTTAGGGGAAAAACTGTTTTTT.

The J gene is TRBJ2-5, the V gene TRBV24-1, with D possibly being TRBD2 (5 bases). V was cut by 3 bases and J by 1 base, with 11 bases left in between. The germline CDR1 and CDR2 sequences are KGHDR and SFDVKD. This CDR3 has 15 amino acids. The CDR3 sequence: CATSDRGSGQETQYF. DNA of the CDR3: TGTGCCACCAGTGATCGCGGGTCAGGCCAAGAGACCCAGTACTTC.

V gene TRBV4-1 combines with J gene TRBJ1-3; the match to TRBD1 covers 12 bases. Germline V lookup: CDR1 MGHRA, CDR2 YSYEKL. V dropped 0 bases and J dropped 3; count of bases not matched to a gene: 12. This CDR3 has 20 amino acids. The CDR3, as DNA: TGCGCCAGCAGCCAAGATACCTTCGGGACAGGGGGCGACTTTGGAAACACCATATATTTT. It translates to CASSQDTFGTGGDFGNTIYF.

The chain employs TRBV16 and TRBJ1-5; D remains ambiguous. Germline V gene lookup returns CDR1 KGHSY and CDR2 FQNENV. This CDR3 spans 14 amino acids. V gave up 4 bases and J gave up 2 bases, with 9 bases separating them. CDR3 sequence: CASSPRGGNQPQHF. DNA of the CDR3: TGTGCCAGCAGCCCCCGGGGAGGCAATCAGCCCCAGCATTTT.

The chain is built from TRBV4-1 and TRBJ2-5; TRBD1 matches 7 bases. From germline, CDR1 is MGHRA and CDR2 YSYEKL. The J segment lost 1 base and the V segment lost 4 bases, leaving 6 bases of the junction unmatched. CDR3 length equals 15 residues. The CDR3 sequence: CASSPLGQVQETQYF. The CDR3 DNA sequence: TGCGCCAGCAGCCCCCTCGGACAGGTCCAAGAGACCCAGTACTTC.

This chain uses TRBV20-1 with TRBJ1-5, with 7 nucleotides matching TRBD1. The germline V gene has CDR1 DFQATT and CDR2 SNEGSKA (reference sequence). V shed 3 bases and J 6 bases; nucleotides not matched to a gene: 5. The CDR3 is 13 amino acids. Here the CDR3 DNA reads TGCAGTGCTAGTTGGCAGGGGGGTCAGCCCCAGCATTTT. Translation gives CSASWQGGQPQHF.

The chain employs TRBV7-9 and TRBJ2-3; 9 nucleotides align to TRBD1. This CDR3 comprises 14 residues. CDR1 and CDR2 (germline): SEHNR, FQNEAQ (reference sequence). With 5 bases clipped from V and 2 bases from J, the junction kept 2 bases outside the gene matches. The CDR3 here is CASSTGGFTDTQYF. CDR3 bases: TGTGCCAGCAGCACAGGGGGCTTCACAGATACGCAGTATTTT. Together with reference TRBV7-9 and TRBJ2-3, the CDR3 gives the full variable domain: DTGVSQNPRHKITKRGQNVTFRCDPISEHNRLYWYRQTLGQGPEFLTYFQNEAQLEKSRLLSDRFSAERPKGSFSTLEIQRTEQGDSAMYLCASSTGGFTDTQYFGPGTRLTVL.

This chain links TRBV19 with TRBJ1-2; 7 bases line up with TRBD1. CDR1 and CDR2 (germline): LNHDA, SQIVND (reference sequence). There are 16 residues in the CDR3. J lost 4 bases, V lost 3 bases, and 11 bases had no gene match. As DNA, the CDR3 is TGTGCCAGTAGTATCCACTTTCCGGGACAGCCCTATGGCTACACCTTC. Its translation is CASSIHFPGQPYGYTF.

The V and J genes are TRBV7-9 and TRBJ1-2; tentatively, D is TRBD1 (5 bases). CDR3 size: 13 residues. The germline V gene has CDR1 SEHNR and CDR2 FQNEAQ (reference sequence). V lost 2 bases, J lost 8 bases, and 12 bases lay in between. The DNA of the CDR3 is TGTGCCAGCAGCTTAATAGCAGGGCAGGGCTACACCTTC. It translates to CASSLIAGQGYTF.

This chain joins TRBV5-1 and TRBJ1-3; possible D gene TRBD1, 5 bases. CDR3 length: 14 amino acids. The V end was cut by 0 bases, the J end by 2 bases, with 6 bases between. Looked up from germline, CDR1 is SGHRS and CDR2 is YFSETQ. For the CDR3, the DNA is TGCGCCAGCAGCTTGGAGGGGACTGGAAACACCATATATTTT. Translating it yields CASSLEGTGNTIYF.